This T cell receptor beta chain comes out of a study of shared clonotypes between healthy human individuals. Study background: For every donor, three CD4 naive, three CD4 memory, two CD8 naive and one CD8 memory plates were used.

In the naive CD8 group, cells lacked CD45RO and were positively selected for CCR7, so terminally differentiated effector memory CD45RA+ cells were left out. Method: immunoSEQ multiplex PCR; TCRdb's copy keeps in-frame clones and lacks some. The data contain millions of clones, 85% to 95% of them seen just once; the ten biggest clones take up 0.9% to 1.4%. The length of the CDR3 is 15 residues. Trimming removed 4 bases from V and 1 base from J, with 15 bases in between. Germline V gene data show CDR1 as SGHDT and CDR2 as YYEEEE. The sample taken for sequencing was naive CD8+ T cells sorted from blood. The chain uses TRBV5-6 and TRBJ2-7, with a possible D match to TRBD1 (6 bases). The clonotype originates from a young man in good health. CDR3 DNA: TGTGCCAGCAGCGAACAAACCGGACAGTCCTACGAGCAGTACTTC. This encodes CASSEQTGQSYEQYF.